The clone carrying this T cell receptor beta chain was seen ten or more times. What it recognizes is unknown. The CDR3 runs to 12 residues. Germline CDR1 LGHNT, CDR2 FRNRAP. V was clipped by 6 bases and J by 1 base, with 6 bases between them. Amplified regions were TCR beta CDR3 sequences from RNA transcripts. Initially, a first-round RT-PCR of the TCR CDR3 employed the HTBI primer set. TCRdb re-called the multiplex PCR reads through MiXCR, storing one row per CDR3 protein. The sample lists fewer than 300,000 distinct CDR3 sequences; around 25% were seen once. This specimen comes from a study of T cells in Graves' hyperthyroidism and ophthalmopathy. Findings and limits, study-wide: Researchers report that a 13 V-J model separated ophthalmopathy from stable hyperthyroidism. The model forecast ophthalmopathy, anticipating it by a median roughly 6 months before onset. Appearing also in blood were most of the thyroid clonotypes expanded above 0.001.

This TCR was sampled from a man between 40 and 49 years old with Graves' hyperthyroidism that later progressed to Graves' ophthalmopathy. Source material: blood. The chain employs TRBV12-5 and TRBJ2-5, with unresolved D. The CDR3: CASGQSQETQYF. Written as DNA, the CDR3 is TGTGCTAGTGGCCAGAGCCAAGAGACCCAGTACTTC.